Below, one T cell receptor (beta chain) is given with its context. The record originates from a study of blood T cell repertoires in COVID-19. Overall study: Nucleic acid was either cDNA or gDNA, and it came from T cells, B-cell-depleted T cells, or PBMCs.

The V gene end was trimmed by 0 bases and the J gene end by 7 bases; junction bases not matched to a gene: 8. The CDR3 is 16 residues long. Germline CDR1 and CDR2: SGDLS and YYNGEE. TCRdb's copy holds only in-frame clones and misses some; the assay was immunoSEQ multiplex PCR. The table includes about 130,000 clones, about 86% detected once. The sequencing input was peripheral blood. The V gene is TRBV9, the J gene TRBJ2-1; 9 nucleotides line up with TRBD2. This receptor was obtained from a woman at least 80 years old with acute or convalescent COVID-19. The CDR3 DNA sequence: TGTGCCAGCAGCGTAGAGGCGGGGGGGCCGCGGAATGAGCAGTTCTTC. It is translated as CASSVEAGGPRNEQFF.